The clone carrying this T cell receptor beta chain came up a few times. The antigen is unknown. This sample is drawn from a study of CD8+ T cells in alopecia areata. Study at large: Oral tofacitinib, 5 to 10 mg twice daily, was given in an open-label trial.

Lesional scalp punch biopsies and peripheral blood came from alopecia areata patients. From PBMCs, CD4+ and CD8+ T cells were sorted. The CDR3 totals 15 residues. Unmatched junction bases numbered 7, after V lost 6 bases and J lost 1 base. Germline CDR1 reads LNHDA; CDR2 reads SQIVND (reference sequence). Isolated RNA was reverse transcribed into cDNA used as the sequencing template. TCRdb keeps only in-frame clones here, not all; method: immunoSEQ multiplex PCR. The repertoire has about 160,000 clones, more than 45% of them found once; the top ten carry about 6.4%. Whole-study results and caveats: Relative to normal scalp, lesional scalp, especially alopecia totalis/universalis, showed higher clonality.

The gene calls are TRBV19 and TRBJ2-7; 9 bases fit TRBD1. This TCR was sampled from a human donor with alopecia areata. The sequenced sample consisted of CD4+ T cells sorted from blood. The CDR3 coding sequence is TGTGCCAGTAGCATTGGACAGGGGCAATCCTACGAGCAGTACTTC. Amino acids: CASSIGQGQSYEQYF.